This T cell receptor beta chain appears in the sequencing data of a study of T cells in narcolepsy. About this clone: Its antigen is unknown.

Findings and limits, study-wide: No autoreactive T cell clone sequences appeared in some memory CD4+ repertoires. Reportedly, autoreactive clonotypes were serially detected in patients' blood but not controls'.

Assay used: immunoSEQ multiplex PCR; TCRdb lists only in-frame clones, some missing. The profile shows tens of thousands of clones, about 83% of them singletons. The germline V gene has CDR1 SGHKS and CDR2 YYEKEE (reference sequence). The CDR3 covers 14 residues. V shed 0 bases and J shed 4 bases, with 10 bases lying between them. Sequenced: CD45RA- memory CD4+ T cells from PBMCs. The receptor comes from a human donor with narcolepsy. This chain connects TRBV5-5 to TRBJ1-1; D not resolved. CDR3 sequence reads: CASSLDMRSTEAFF. The CDR3 DNA follows: TGTGCCAGCAGCTTGGACATGAGGAGCACTGAAGCTTTCTTT. The full variable domain, rest sourced from reference TRBV5-5 and TRBJ1-1, is DAGVTQSPTHLIKTRGQQVTLRCSPISGHKSVSWYQQVLGQGPQFIFQYYEKEERGRGNFPDRFSARQFPNYSSELNVNALLLGDSALYLCASSLDMRSTEAFFGQGTRLTVV.